Included here is one TCR beta chain sequence, with context. Its matching antigen is unknown. This entry is derived from a study of radiotherapy plus CTLA-4 blockade in lung cancer. Overall study findings and caveats: Reported findings show early blood T cell clone dynamics, with interferon-beta, best predicted response. After radiotherapy and ipilimumab, tumor-derived clones expanded in peripheral blood.

Germline loops: CDR1 MNHNS, CDR2 SASEGT. The CDR3 contains 16 residues. Trimming cost V 1 base and J 3 bases; bases outside gene matches: 9. Profiling relied on immunoSEQ multiplex PCR, and the TCRdb table lists in-frame clones only, not all of them. Of around 38,000 clones in the sample, 86% were seen once. This receptor was obtained from a human donor with non-small cell lung cancer whose response to radiotherapy plus ipilimumab could not be evaluated. The sample here was peripheral blood, taken from a patient treated with radiotherapy plus ipilimumab. The chain recombines TRBV6-1 with TRBJ2-7, with 7 bases identical to TRBD2. CDR3 DNA sequence: TGTGCCAGCAGTGAAGGGGAGGGCCCCTACCACTACGAGCAGTACTTC. This encodes CASSEGEGPYHYEQYF.